A single sample is the source of the 27 T cell receptor beta chains below, sequenced in a study of T cells in Graves' hyperthyroidism and ophthalmopathy. Amplification of TCR beta CDR3 regions used RNA as the template. RT-PCR in the first round (using the HTBI primer set) targeted the TCR CDR3. TCRdb reprocessed the multiplex PCR reads with MiXCR, giving one entry per CDR3 protein. Here the sample spans 550,000 to 700,000 distinct CDR3 sequences, roughly 50% being singletons. The sequencing input was peripheral blood or thyroid tissue (not recorded which). These receptor sequences come from an adult woman with Graves' disease, either hyperthyroidism or ophthalmopathy (not recorded which).

The chain couples TRBV9 to TRBJ1-1; D is undetermined. Trimming pared 3 bases from V and 7 bases from J, leaving 16 bases between. Germline V gene data show CDR1 as SGDLS and CDR2 as YYNGEE. The CDR3 totals 14 residues. CDR3: CASSEGLADNEAFF. In nucleotides, the CDR3 is TGTGCCAGCAGCGAGGGATTAGCTGACAATGAAGCTTTCTTT.

This clonotype was recorded at least ten times. CDR3 nucleotide sequence: TGTGCCAGCAGCCAACAGAAGGACAGGGGGCGCGTCGGGGAGCTGTTTTTT. Translation gives CASSQQKDRGRVGELFF. The rearrangement joins TRBV14 to TRBJ2-2; 11 nucleotides line up with TRBD1. There are 17 residues in the CDR3. V shed 2 bases and J 7 bases; nucleotides not matched to a gene: 9. Germline-derived CDR1 and CDR2 are SGHDN and FVKESK. The entire variable domain, with the rest obtained from reference TRBV14 and TRBJ2-2, is as follows: EAGVTQFPSHSVIEKGQTVTLRCDPISGHDNLYWYRRVMGKEIKFLLHFVKESKQDESGMPNNRFLAERTGGTYSTLKVQPAELEDSGVYFCASSQQKDRGRVGELFFGEGSRLTVL.

The J gene is TRBJ2-7, the V gene TRBV10-3, with TRBD1 as a possible D gene (5 bases). Germline V CDR1 and CDR2: ENHRY, SYGVKD. The ends were cut back, 6 bases at V and 1 base at J, with 13 bases in the middle. The CDR3 runs 14 residues. CDR3 amino acids: CAISKTALSYEQYF. CDR3 in DNA: TGTGCCATCAGCAAGACAGCGCTGTCCTACGAGCAGTACTTC.

This clonotype was observed many times. V is TRBV28 and J is TRBJ1-1; 7 bases fit TRBD1. Germline V gives CDR1 MDHEN, CDR2 SYDVKM. The CDR3 is 12 amino acids. V gave up 6 bases and J gave up 8 bases; unmatched junction bases: 6. This chain's CDR3 is CASRTQGPEAFF. In nucleotides, the CDR3 is TGTGCCAGCAGAACACAGGGGCCAGAAGCTTTCTTT.

In nucleotides, the CDR3 is TGCGCCAGCAGCTCACTGGAGGGCGGGAGAAATCAGCCCCAGCATTTT. Translation: CASSSLEGGRNQPQHF. V is TRBV5-1 and J is TRBJ1-5; D not resolved. V was cut by 3 bases and J by 4 bases, with 17 bases left in between. The CDR3 spans 16 residues. Germline V gives CDR1 SGHRS, CDR2 YFSETQ.

The J gene is TRBJ2-6, the V gene TRBV11-1; 8 bases agree with TRBD1. The CDR3 spans 18 residues. Germline assignment: CDR1 SGHAT and CDR2 FQDESV (reference sequence). The V gene end was trimmed by 5 bases and the J gene end by 2 bases; junction bases not matched to a gene: 11. The CDR3 here is CASSPTGTGGTGANVLTF. The CDR3 region has the DNA TGTGCCAGCAGCCCAACCGGGACAGGTGGGACTGGGGCCAACGTCCTGACTTTC. The full variable domain, with the rest looked up from reference TRBV11-1 and TRBJ2-6, is EAEVAQSPRYKITEKSQAVAFWCDPISGHATLYWYRQILGQGPELLVQFQDESVVDDSQLPKDRFSAERLKGVDSTLKIQPAELGDSAMYLCASSPTGTGGTGANVLTFGAGSRLTVL.

The V call is TRBV20-1, the J call TRBJ2-1; a weak D match, TRBD2 (6 bases). This CDR3 comprises 18 residues. V was trimmed by 1 base and J by 6 bases, leaving 25 bases between them. From germline, CDR1 is DFQATT and CDR2 SNEGSKA (reference sequence). The DNA for the CDR3 is TGCAGTGCTAGAGGAGGTGTGGGCGGGGACTGGAACCTCAATGAGCAGTTCTTC. Protein product: CSARGGVGGDWNLNEQFF.

The chain employs TRBV20-1 and TRBJ2-7; either TRBD1 or TRBD2 may supply D (5 bases each). The germline V and J ends were trimmed by 3 bases and 2 bases, with 11 bases remaining between them. Germline V CDR1 and CDR2: DFQATT, SNEGSKA (reference sequence). CDR3 length: 13 amino acids. The DNA of the CDR3 is TGCAGTGCTAGCCGGGACGGGACCTACGAGCAGTACTTC. This translates into CSASRDGTYEQYF.

The V gene is TRBV24-1, the J gene TRBJ2-5; no clear D gene. Germline V gene lookup returns CDR1 KGHDR and CDR2 SFDVKD. The CDR3 has 10 amino acids. As DNA, the CDR3 is TGTGCTACTGCTCAAGAGACCCAGTACTTC. Translating gives CATAQETQYF.

The V and J genes are TRBV29-1 and TRBJ2-5, with 9 bases identical to TRBD2. The CDR3 is 14 amino acids. V dropped 8 bases and J dropped 4; count of bases not matched to a gene: 11. Germline V CDR1 and CDR2: SQVTM, ANQGSEA. The CDR3 reads CSQGVAGVAETQYF. CDR3 DNA: TGCAGCCAAGGGGTAGCGGGAGTCGCAGAGACCCAGTACTTC.

The chain uses TRBV24-1 and TRBJ2-1; TRBD2 is a possible D gene (6 bases). The germline V gene has CDR1 KGHDR and CDR2 SFDVKD. Deletions cut 5 bases from V and 6 bases from J, with 22 bases between. The CDR3 covers 17 residues. DNA of the CDR3: TGTGCCACCAGTGGGCACCTTTTCGGGAGAGGTTTCAATGAGCAGTTCTTC. Translated, it gives CATSGHLFGRGFNEQFF.

The table lists this clonotype with a count of one. The V call is TRBV7-2, the J call TRBJ1-2; 8 bases are shared with TRBD1. The CDR3 spans 15 residues. In germline, CDR1 is SGHTA, CDR2 FQGNSA. With 2 bases clipped from V and 6 bases from J, the junction kept 8 bases outside the gene matches. The CDR3 region is CASSLLGTGRDGYTF. For the CDR3, the DNA is TGTGCCAGCAGCTTATTGGGGACAGGACGAGATGGCTACACCTTC.

This clonotype was seen ten or more times. The V call is TRBV10-3, the J call TRBJ1-2; D remains unclear. CDR1 and CDR2 (germline): ENHRY, SYGVKD. Trimming removed 8 bases from V and 5 bases from J, with 12 bases in between. The CDR3 covers 12 residues. DNA for the CDR3: TGTGCCATCGGACCGAGGGAGTATGGCTACACCTTC. Translated: CAIGPREYGYTF.

The V call is TRBV29-1, the J call TRBJ1-2; D perhaps matches TRBD1 (5 bases). V shed 4 bases and J shed 13 bases, with 16 bases lying between them. This CDR3 comprises 11 residues. Germline lookup yields CDR1 SQVTM and CDR2 ANQGSEA. CDR3 nucleotide sequence: TGCAGCGTTGCAGGAGGGGAGGGTCTCACCTTC. It codes for CSVAGGEGLTF.

This clonotype was recorded many times. The chain has TRBV7-2 and TRBJ1-6; TRBD1 matches 8 bases. The V segment lost 4 bases and the J segment 5 bases; nucleotides outside the gene matches: 4. CDR3 size: 15 residues. CDR1 and CDR2 from the germline V gene are SGHTA and FQGNSA. CDR3 amino acids: CASSWRQGNNSPLHF. DNA for the CDR3: TGTGCCAGCAGCTGGAGACAGGGGAATAATTCACCCCTCCACTTT.

This clonotype was seen many times. V and J are TRBV20-1 and TRBJ2-7, with 8 bases fitting TRBD2. This CDR3 has 18 amino acids. Per germline, CDR1 DFQATT and CDR2 SNEGSKA (reference sequence). J lost 2 bases, V lost 0 bases, and 15 bases had no gene match. CDR3 amino acids: CSARDPRVWGGLAYEQYF. The CDR3 DNA reads TGCAGTGCTAGAGATCCGAGGGTGTGGGGGGGACTAGCCTACGAGCAGTACTTC.

Details on this clonotype: A much larger clone is a single base away; this may be a read error. The V call is TRBV3-1, the J call TRBJ2-7; no clear D. This CDR3 has 14 residues. The V gene's germline CDR1 is LGHDT and CDR2 YNNKEL (reference sequence). This CDR3 reads CTSSQPLRRHEQYF. CDR3 nucleotide sequence: TGTACCAGCAGCCAACCCCTGCGGCGTCACGAGCAGTACTTC.

The chain uses TRBV29-1 and TRBJ1-5; D is perhaps TRBD1 (5 bases). Trimming removed 4 bases at V and 2 bases at J, with 18 bases between. The length of the CDR3 is 16 residues. Germline V CDR1 and CDR2: SQVTM, ANQGSEA. CDR3 sequence: CSVAPGRGLGNQPQHF. CDR3 nucleotides: TGCAGCGTTGCCCCAGGGAGGGGTTTGGGCAATCAGCCCCAGCATTTT.

The chain joins TRBV7-6 to TRBJ1-5; possibly TRBD1 for D (6 bases). This CDR3 region has 19 residues. V was cut by 5 bases and J by 3 bases, with 26 bases left in between. CDR1 and CDR2 (germline): SGHVS, FNYEAQ. CDR3 region: CASSPGHEPPLPYNQPQHF. CDR3 bases: TGTGCCAGCAGCCCGGGACACGAGCCCCCACTGCCGTACAATCAGCCCCAGCATTTT. Combining the CDR3 with reference TRBV7-6 and TRBJ1-5 gives the whole variable domain GAGVSQSPRYKVTKRGQDVALRCDPISGHVSLYWYRQALGQGPEFLTYFNYEAQQDKSGLPNDRFSAERPEGSISTLTIQRTEQRDSAMYRCASSPGHEPPLPYNQPQHFGDGTRLSIL.

This clonotype appeared a single time. The gene calls are TRBV25-1 and TRBJ1-2; D is perhaps TRBD1 (5 bases). The V end lost 8 bases, the J end lost 5 bases, and 21 bases lay between the germline ends. Germline-derived CDR1 and CDR2 are MGHDK and SYGVNS. The CDR3 consists of 15 residues. CDR3 sequence (DNA): TGTGCCAGCTCACTCGGCTCCAGGGTTCGGTATGGCTACACCTTC. This translates into CASSLGSRVRYGYTF.

This clonotype was counted ten times or more. J is TRBJ1-1 and V is TRBV12-3 or TRBV12-4, with 8 bases lining up with TRBD1. CDR3 length: 14 residues. V was clipped by 2 bases and J by 3 bases; unmatched bases: 2. The CDR3: CASSLRQGYTEAFF. CDR3 DNA sequence: TGTGCCAGCAGTTTAAGACAGGGGTACACTGAAGCTTTCTTT.

This sequence joins TRBV9 and TRBJ1-6, with TRBD1 matching 9 bases. V was pared by 4 bases and J by 5 bases, with 4 bases of the junction left unmatched. Germline CDR1 is SGDLS and CDR2 is YYNGEE. This CDR3 comprises 15 residues. In nucleotides, the CDR3 is TGTGCCAGCAGCCCCGGGACAGGGCATAATTCACCCCTCCACTTT. This encodes CASSPGTGHNSPLHF.

This clonotype was seen ten or more times. J is TRBJ2-7 and V is TRBV7-2; the D gene could be TRBD1 or TRBD2 (5 bases each). The CDR3 spans 14 residues. Trimming removed 3 bases at V and 2 bases at J, with 11 bases between. Germline loops: CDR1 SGHTA, CDR2 FQGNSA. CDR3: CASSFGTAPYEQYF. The DNA for the CDR3 is TGTGCCAGCAGCTTTGGGACGGCTCCCTACGAGCAGTACTTC.

The chain joins TRBV29-1 to TRBJ2-5; D possibly uses TRBD1 or TRBD2 (6 bases each). Germline V CDR1 and CDR2: SQVTM, ANQGSEA. This CDR3 comprises 12 residues. V lost 2 bases and J 6 bases, leaving 10 bases between the germline ends. The CDR3 spells CSVESGAKTQYF. CDR3 sequence (DNA): TGCAGCGTTGAATCGGGGGCTAAGACCCAGTACTTC.

This chain links TRBV20-1 with TRBJ2-5; 10 bases line up with TRBD2. The germline gives CDR1 DFQATT, CDR2 SNEGSKA (reference sequence). After removal of 0 bases from V and 0 bases from J, the junction contained 13 bases not matched to a gene. The CDR3 is made up of 19 amino acids. The CDR3 DNA is TGCAGTGCTAGAGATGAAGGGGTAGCGGGAGGTTCACACCAAGAGACCCAGTACTTC. This gives the protein CSARDEGVAGGSHQETQYF.

The gene calls are TRBV15 and TRBJ1-6, with D uncertain. The ends were cut back, 0 bases at V and 10 bases at J, with 7 bases in the middle. There are 13 residues in the CDR3. CDR1 and CDR2 from the germline V gene are LNHNV and YYDKDF (reference sequence). This CDR3 is CATSRDSGSPLHF. The CDR3 DNA follows: TGTGCCACCAGCAGAGATTCCGGGTCACCCCTCCACTTT.

This sequence joins TRBV30 and TRBJ1-2, with D unresolved. This CDR3 is built from 17 residues. Trimming took 0 bases from V and 0 from J, leaving 17 bases between them. Germline CDR1 GTSNPN, CDR2 SVGIG (reference sequence). Here the CDR3 reads CAWSVLVAAHSNYGYTF. CDR3 coding DNA: TGTGCCTGGAGTGTATTGGTAGCAGCCCACTCTAACTATGGCTACACCTTC.